A single sample gave rise to the 8 T cell receptor beta chains below, sequenced in a study of T cells in Graves' hyperthyroidism and ophthalmopathy. The investigators amplified TCR beta CDR3 regions from RNA transcripts. First-round RT-PCR with HTBI primers amplified the TCR CDR3 region. TCRdb redid the calling of the multiplex PCR reads with MiXCR, one entry per CDR3 protein. There are 500,000 to 650,000 distinct CDR3 sequences in the sample; over 15% occur only once, and roughly 18% lies in the top ten. Input material: blood. These receptors all stem from a woman aged 18-35 years with Graves' ophthalmopathy.

This clonotype occurred many times. V usage is TRBV12-3 or TRBV12-4 and J usage is TRBJ1-2, with a weak D call TRBD1 (6 bases). CDR3 length: 14 amino acids. With 6 bases removed from V and 0 bases from J, the gap between germline ends came to 11 bases. For the CDR3, the DNA is TGTGCCAGCAGGACGGACAGAGCTAACTATGGCTACACCTTC. This encodes CASRTDRANYGYTF.

Notes on this clonotype: A read error is possible here, since a much larger clone lies one base away. J is TRBJ1-5 and V is TRBV28, with D maybe TRBD1 (5 bases). V lost 5 bases to trimming and J lost 2 bases, with 16 bases between them. CDR1 MDHEN and CDR2 SYDVKM come from the germline V gene. The CDR3 extends over 16 amino acids. The CDR3 sequence: CASSTTEGRGNQPQHF. The CDR3 DNA reads TGTGCCAGCAGTACTACAGAGGGCAGGGGCAATCAGCCCCAGCATTTT.

This sequence joins TRBV11-2 and TRBJ2-2; D not resolved. The V gene's germline CDR1 is SGHAT and CDR2 FQNNGV. The germline V and J ends were trimmed by 2 bases and 0 bases, with 4 bases remaining between them. The CDR3 is made up of 14 amino acids. DNA for the CDR3: TGTGCCAGCAGCTTACCAGCGAACACCGGGGAGCTGTTTTTT. Its translation is CASSLPANTGELFF. Variable domain in full (rest from reference TRBV11-2 and TRBJ2-2): EAGVAQSPRYKIIEKRQSVAFWCNPISGHATLYWYQQILGQGPKLLIQFQNNGVVDDSQLPKDRFSAERLKGVDSTLKIQPAKLEDSAVYLCASSLPANTGELFFGEGSRLTVL.

This clonotype was detected many times. The chain has TRBV12-3 or TRBV12-4 and TRBJ2-2, with 7 bases identical to TRBD2. V gave up 6 bases and J gave up 6 bases; unmatched junction bases: 7. The CDR3 consists of 14 residues. The CDR3 protein is CASRLPTSPGELFF. The DNA for the CDR3 is TGTGCCAGCAGGCTGCCGACTAGCCCCGGGGAGCTGTTTTTT.

This clonotype was seen repeatedly, ten times or more. This chain links TRBV7-9 with TRBJ1-1; D might be TRBD1 (6 bases). Trimming stripped 5 bases from V and 2 bases from J, with 24 bases between. CDR3 size: 18 residues. CDR1 is SEHNR, CDR2 FQNEAQ, per germline (reference sequence). The CDR3: CASSSRNRVPRLNTEAFF. CDR3 DNA: TGTGCCAGCAGCAGCCGTAACAGGGTTCCTAGGCTAAACACTGAAGCTTTCTTT.

The table lists this clonotype with many counts. V usage is TRBV7-3 and J usage is TRBJ1-1; 7 bases are shared with TRBD1. Germline values: CDR1 SGHTA, CDR2 FQGTGA. The length of the CDR3 is 17 residues. V trimming: 0 bases; J trimming: 4 bases; junction bases outside the gene matches: 11. CDR3 nucleotides: TGTGCCAGCAGCTTAACTCCCAAGACAGGGAAGGTCACTGAAGCTTTCTTT. Encoded protein: CASSLTPKTGKVTEAFF. The full variable domain, rest sourced from reference TRBV7-3 and TRBJ1-1, is GAGVSQTPSNKVTEKGKYVELRCDPISGHTALYWYRQSLGQGPEFLIYFQGTGAADDSGLPNDRFFAVRPEGSVSTLKIQRTERGDSAVYLCASSLTPKTGKVTEAFFGQGTRLTVV.

The gene calls are TRBV27 and TRBJ1-2, with D possibly matching TRBD1 (6 bases). The V gene lost 5 bases and the J gene lost 6 bases, with 16 bases spanning the gap. The CDR3 extends over 14 amino acids. Germline V gene sequence: CDR1 MNHEY, CDR2 SMNVEV (reference sequence). The CDR3 DNA reads TGTGCCAGCAGTAGGCAGGGGAGGTTAGATGGCTACACCTTC. Its translation is CASSRQGRLDGYTF.

This clonotype has only a few counts. This sequence joins TRBV11-2 and TRBJ2-6; 9 bases line up with TRBD2. This CDR3 has 20 residues. Trimming cost V 0 bases and J 4 bases; bases outside gene matches: 13. Germline V gene lookup returns CDR1 SGHAT and CDR2 FQNNGV. The CDR3: CASSLDGGQRGARGANVLTF. DNA for the CDR3: TGTGCCAGCAGCTTAGATGGGGGACAGCGGGGGGCAAGAGGGGCCAACGTCCTGACTTTC.